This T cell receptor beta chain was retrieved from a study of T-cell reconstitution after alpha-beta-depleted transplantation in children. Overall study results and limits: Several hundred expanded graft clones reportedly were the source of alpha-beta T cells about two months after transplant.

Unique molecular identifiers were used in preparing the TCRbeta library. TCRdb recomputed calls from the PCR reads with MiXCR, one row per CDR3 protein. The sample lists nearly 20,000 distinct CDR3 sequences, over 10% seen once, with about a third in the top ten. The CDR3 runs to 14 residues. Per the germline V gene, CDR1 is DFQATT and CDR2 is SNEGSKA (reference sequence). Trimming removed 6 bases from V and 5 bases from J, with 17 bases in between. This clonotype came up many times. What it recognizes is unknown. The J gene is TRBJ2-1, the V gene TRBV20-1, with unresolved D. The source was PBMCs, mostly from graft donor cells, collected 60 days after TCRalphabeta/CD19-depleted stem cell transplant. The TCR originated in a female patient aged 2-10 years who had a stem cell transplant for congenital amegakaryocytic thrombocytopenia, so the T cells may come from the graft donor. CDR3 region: CSASHELSHNEQFF. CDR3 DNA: TGCAGTGCGAGCCATGAGTTGTCCCACAATGAGCAGTTCTTC.